This T cell receptor (beta chain) was sequenced during a study of cytomegalovirus exposure and HLA in healthy donors. On this clone: Its specificity is unknown.

Trimming removed 6 bases from V and 4 bases from J; junction bases left unmatched: 4. The CDR3 is 14 amino acids. The germline CDR1 and CDR2 sequences are MDHEN and SYDVKM. The PCR was carried out with 60 Vbeta primers and 13 Jbeta primers. Clones were read by immunoSEQ multiplex PCR, and TCRdb kept only the in-frame ones, dropping some. Recorded for this sample: under 70,000 clones. Study results and caveats: The study labeled 150 to 200 TCR beta chains cytomegalovirus-associated. Immune exposure data for these donors was limited to CMV serostatus. Common viral pathogens seemed, in a later analysis, to connect with several of the most significant clusters.

Donors were nominally healthy when sampled, though unrecorded immune exposures were likely. The origin of this receptor is a woman in her twenties or thirties in good health and CMV-seropositive. The sequenced sample consisted of PBMCs. V and J are TRBV28 and TRBJ1-2; 11 bases align to TRBD1. The CDR3 coding sequence is TGTGCCAGCAGGGAAGGGACAGGGGGCTATGGCTACACCTTC. This sequence encodes CASREGTGGYGYTF.